This TCR beta chain was profiled in a study of T cells expressing NK-cell markers. Overall study context: From sorted CD3+CD56+NKG2C+, CD3+CD56+NKG2C- and CD3+CD56-NKG2C+ T cells came the TCR beta repertoires. The study sequenced eight donors, seven HCMV-seropositive and one seronegative.

CDR1 is SGHRS, CDR2 YFSETQ, per germline. The CDR3 is 14 residues long. Study-level results: Evidence did not settle whether expanded NKG2C+ T cell clones targeted HCMV. A handful of donors carried dominant NKG2C+ clonotypes that made up roughly 1.0-8% of their CD8+ T cells.

TCRdb reprocessed the 5' RACE reads, keeping one entry per CDR3 protein, no DNA. The ten most abundant clones cover 4% to 5% of a sample with 250,000 or so distinct CDR3 sequences. Concerning this clonotype: Its antigen is not known.

Sequencing was done on a sample of blood T cells: a sorted CD56 or NKG2C T cell subset, CD4+ or CD8+ T cells, or bulk PBMC T cells (not recorded which). The sequence was obtained from a woman aged 18 to 75 in good health. This sequence joins TRBV5-1 and TRBJ2-1; the D call of TRBD2 rests on TCRdb alone, since no DNA is present to check it. The chain's CDR3 is CASSSSGGYNEQFF.